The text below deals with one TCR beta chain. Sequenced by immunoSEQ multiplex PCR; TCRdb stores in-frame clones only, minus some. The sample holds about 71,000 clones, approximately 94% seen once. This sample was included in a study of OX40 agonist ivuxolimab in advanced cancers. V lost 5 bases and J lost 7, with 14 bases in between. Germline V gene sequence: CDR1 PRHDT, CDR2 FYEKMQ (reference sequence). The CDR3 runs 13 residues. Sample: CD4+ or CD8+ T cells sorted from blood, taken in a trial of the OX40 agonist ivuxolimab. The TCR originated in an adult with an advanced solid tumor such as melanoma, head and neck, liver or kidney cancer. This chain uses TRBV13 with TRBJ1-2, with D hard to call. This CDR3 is CASSPGRSGGYTF. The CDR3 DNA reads TGTGCCAGCAGCCCCGGGAGGTCGGGTGGCTACACCTTC.